A single T cell receptor beta chain is shown here with its context. Its antigen is undetermined. Libraries were prepared by immunoSEQ multiplex PCR; TCRdb keeps only in-frame clonotypes and omits some of them. The repertoire includes under 6,000 clones, about 88% of them detected once, and around 13% sits in the top ten. The data derive from a study of brain metastases from non-small cell lung cancer. Study-wide results and limits: T-cell infiltration was lower in brain metastases than primaries (P < 0.001). Brain metastases shared most TCR repertoire with primaries, with sparse T cells. T-cell clones appeared expanded in around 60% of brain metastases relative to matched primary tumors.

The CDR3 runs 15 residues. Trimming took 6 bases from V and 0 from J; bases not matched to a gene: 2. Germline V lookup: CDR1 MRHNA, CDR2 SNTAGT. The sequencing sample was made of tissue from a brain metastasis. The V gene is TRBV6-4, the J gene TRBJ2-3; 11 nucleotides line up with TRBD2. The clonotype originates from a donor at least 40 years old with non-small cell lung cancer. The CDR3 DNA reads as TGTGCCAGCAGCCCTAGCGGGGGGAGCACAGATACGCAGTATTTT. Encoded protein: CASSPSGGSTDTQYF.